Listed below are T cell receptor beta chains from one sample, sequenced in a study of T-cell reconstitution after alpha-beta-depleted transplantation in children. TCRdb re-derived calls from the PCR reads in MiXCR, one entry per CDR3 protein. The sample has around 600,000 distinct CDR3 sequences; 10% are singletons. This material consisted of PBMCs from the stem cell graft donor, taken from the stem cell graft. Receptors were obtained from a human donor who donated a stem cell graft to a child with acute myeloid leukemia. Each CDR3 is given with its conserved first and last residue. The order of the fields is CDR3 protein, CDR3 DNA, V gene, CDR3 length, J gene, clone size, D gene. The D gene is left open where the match is weak. Size values are once, few and many counts, or a class for expanded clones, and some rows have none.

CASSFLTSGTAEQYF	TGTGCCAGCAGCTTCCTGACTAGCGGGACAGCCGAGCAGTACTTC	TRBV7-2	15	TRBJ2-7	few	TRBD2
CASSPSITDTQYF	TGTGCCAGCAGCCCGTCGATCACAGATACGCAGTATTTT	TRBV7-2	13	TRBJ2-3	few	-
CASSLSGLAGGSVVYNEQFF	TGTGCCAGCAGCTTATCCGGACTAGCGGGAGGTTCGGTAGTCTACAATGAGCAGTTCTTC	TRBV11-2	20	TRBJ2-1	few	TRBD2
CASSLNSPWGYTF	TGTGCCAGCAGTTTAAATTCCCCGTGGGGCTACACCTTC	TRBV12-3/TRBV12-4	13	TRBJ1-2	-	-
CASSQDGVMETQYF	TGTGCCAGCAGCCAAGATGGAGTAATGGAGACCCAGTACTTC	TRBV4-2	14	TRBJ2-5	-	-
CASSQVAASTGELFF	TGTGCCAGCAGCCAAGTAGCAGCCTCCACCGGGGAGCTGTTTTTT	TRBV14	15	TRBJ2-2	-	-
CASSAGLAGEFEQYF	TGTGCCAGCAGCGCGGGACTAGCGGGAGAATTCGAGCAGTACTTC	TRBV7-2	15	TRBJ2-7	few	TRBD2
CASSQDEVGLSLDTQYF	TGTGCCAGCAGCCAAGATGAAGTGGGACTCTCCTTAGATACGCAGTATTTT	TRBV3-1	17	TRBJ2-3	-	-
CASSTGLSTDTQYF	TGTGCCAGCAGTACAGGACTCAGCACAGATACGCAGTATTTT	TRBV28	14	TRBJ2-3	few	-
CASSTVGGANYGYTF	TGTGCCAGCAGTACCGTGGGGGGAGCTAACTATGGCTACACCTTC	TRBV6-1	15	TRBJ1-2	few	-
CASSLGGIDGYTF	TGTGCCAGCAGTTTAGGGGGGATCGATGGCTACACCTTC	TRBV27	13	TRBJ1-2	few	-
CASSRSGRSYEQYF	TGTGCCAGCAGTCGATCGGGTAGATCCTACGAGCAGTACTTC	TRBV6-5	14	TRBJ2-7	few	-
CASSHYRSEQYF	TGTGCCAGCAGCCACTACCGGAGCGAGCAGTACTTC	TRBV3-1	12	TRBJ2-7	many	-
CSFSRGSGRRAYNEQFF	TGCAGCTTCTCTCGGGGTAGCGGGAGGCGGGCTTACAATGAGCAGTTCTTC	TRBV20-1	17	TRBJ2-1	-	TRBD2
CSVTTAAVGEQYF	TGCAGCGTAACGACAGCCGCGGTCGGGGAGCAGTACTTC	TRBV29-1	13	TRBJ2-7	many	-
CASSPHLQEGNQPQHF	TGTGCCAGCAGTCCTCACCTACAGGAGGGCAATCAGCCCCAGCATTTT	TRBV6-2/TRBV6-3	16	TRBJ1-5	few	-
CATSRDSPGNTEAFF	TGTGCCACCAGCAGAGACTCACCTGGGAACACTGAAGCTTTCTTT	TRBV15	15	TRBJ1-1	-	-
CASSRTVPSGANVLTF	TGTGCCAGCAGCCGGACAGTTCCCTCTGGGGCCAACGTCCTGACTTTC	TRBV11-2	16	TRBJ2-6	-	-
CSAPKRSSYEQYF	TGCAGTGCACCGAAGAGGAGCTCCTACGAGCAGTACTTC	TRBV20-1	13	TRBJ2-7	few	-
CASSELDQPQHF	TGTGCCAGCAGTGAACTTGATCAGCCCCAGCATTTT	TRBV28	12	TRBJ1-5	-	-
CASSATAGLAGHEQYF	TGTGCCAGCAGCGCTACCGCTGGACTAGCGGGACACGAGCAGTACTTC	TRBV9	16	TRBJ2-7	many	TRBD2
CASAGSGRALEQFF	TGTGCCAGCGCGGGCAGCGGGAGGGCCCTTGAGCAGTTCTTC	TRBV28	14	TRBJ2-1	-	TRBD2
CASSRGRGSDTQYF	TGCGCCAGCAGCAGGGGCCGGGGTTCGGATACGCAGTATTTT	TRBV5-1	14	TRBJ2-3	many	-
CSANWGLAGDDEQFF	TGCAGTGCTAATTGGGGACTAGCGGGAGACGATGAGCAGTTCTTC	TRBV20-1	15	TRBJ2-1	-	TRBD2
CASRTSGKHEQYF	TGTGCCAGCAGAACTAGCGGGAAACACGAGCAGTACTTC	TRBV12-3/TRBV12-4	13	TRBJ2-7	many	TRBD2
CASTFRVTTDTQYF	TGTGCCAGCACCTTCAGGGTTACCACAGATACGCAGTATTTT	TRBV7-2	14	TRBJ2-3	many	-
CASSESGPGAFF	TGTGCCAGCAGTGAAAGCGGGCCCGGGGCTTTCTTT	TRBV6-1	12	TRBJ1-1	once	-
CASSPSSPGGLTGELFF	TGTGCCAGCTCACCATCAAGTCCGGGGGGACTCACCGGGGAGCTGTTTTTT	TRBV18	17	TRBJ2-2	few	TRBD2
CASSFGGGGDEQFF	TGTGCCAGCAGTTTTGGGGGGGGCGGGGATGAGCAGTTCTTC	TRBV12-3/TRBV12-4	14	TRBJ2-1	-	-
CASSVVAQNTGELFF	TGTGCCAGCAGCGTAGTGGCCCAGAACACCGGGGAGCTGTTTTTT	TRBV9	15	TRBJ2-2	-	-
CASSGPTSGRGTGELFF	TGTGCCAGCAGTGGACCGACTAGCGGGAGAGGTACCGGGGAGCTGTTTTTT	TRBV2	17	TRBJ2-2	many	TRBD2
CASTPQGTGNYEQYF	TGCGCCAGCACCCCGCAGGGGACAGGGAACTACGAGCAGTACTTC	TRBV5-1	15	TRBJ2-7	many	TRBD1
CAISESWGQAKETQYF	TGTGCCATCAGTGAGTCGTGGGGACAGGCCAAGGAGACCCAGTACTTC	TRBV10-3	16	TRBJ2-5	many	TRBD1
CSARAREWEQYF	TGCAGTGCTAGAGCCAGGGAGTGGGAGCAGTACTTC	TRBV20-1	12	TRBJ2-7	-	-
CATSVAGEYEQYF	TGTGCCACCAGTGTAGCGGGAGAATACGAGCAGTACTTC	TRBV24-1	13	TRBJ2-7	many	TRBD2
CAITDPGTSDEQYF	TGTGCCATCACCGACCCCGGGACTAGCGACGAGCAGTACTTC	TRBV10-3	14	TRBJ2-7	-	TRBD2
CSARVGGDNSPLHF	TGCAGTGCTAGAGTAGGGGGCGATAATTCACCCCTCCACTTT	TRBV20-1	14	TRBJ1-6	-	TRBD1
CASSPILNHYNEQFF	TGTGCCAGCTCTCCAATACTCAACCATTACAATGAGCAGTTCTTC	TRBV5-5	15	TRBJ2-1	many	-
CASSRLVGTSLEQYF	TGTGCCAGCAGCCGCCTGGTCGGGACAAGTCTCGAGCAGTACTTC	TRBV7-2	15	TRBJ2-7	-	-
CAISAGHNSGANVLTF	TGTGCCATCAGTGCCGGACATAACTCTGGGGCCAACGTCCTGACTTTC	TRBV10-3	16	TRBJ2-6	-	-
CSVRPGSRSSYNEQFF	TGCAGTGTCCGTCCTGGAAGTAGGAGCTCCTACAATGAGCAGTTCTTC	TRBV20-1	16	TRBJ2-1	few	-
CATSGYGGELFF	TGTGCCACCAGTGGGTATGGCGGGGAGCTGTTTTTT	TRBV24-1	12	TRBJ2-2	many	-
CASSLAGETYEQYF	TGTGCCAGCAGTTTAGCGGGAGAAACCTACGAGCAGTACTTC	TRBV6-5	14	TRBJ2-7	many	TRBD2
CASSGSYNEQFF	TGTGCCAGCAGTGGGTCCTACAATGAGCAGTTCTTC	TRBV12-3/TRBV12-4	12	TRBJ2-1	many	-
CAWSRSATGELFF	TGTGCCTGGAGTAGGTCCGCCACCGGGGAGCTGTTTTTT	TRBV30	13	TRBJ2-2	-	-
CATSDFTDEQYF	TGTGCCACCAGTGATTTCACAGACGAGCAGTACTTC	TRBV24-1	12	TRBJ2-7	-	-
CASSLPGQLTGNTIYF	TGTGCCAGCAGCCTTCCGGGACAGTTAACTGGAAACACCATATATTTT	TRBV5-6	16	TRBJ1-3	-	TRBD1
CASSLGSRGLTNTGELFF	TGTGCCAGCAGCTTAGGTTCGCGAGGGTTAACGAACACCGGGGAGCTGTTTTTT	TRBV11-2	18	TRBJ2-2	few	-
CASSLVRQGATSGANVLTF	TGTGCCAGCAGCTTAGTAAGGCAGGGGGCCACCTCTGGGGCCAACGTCCTGACTTTC	TRBV11-2	19	TRBJ2-6	-	TRBD1
CASSFGRMNTEAFF	TGTGCCAGCAGTTTTGGACGGATGAACACTGAAGCTTTCTTT	TRBV6-2/TRBV6-3	14	TRBJ1-1	-	-